The 19 T cell receptor beta chains given below trace back to one sample, sequenced in a study of T-cell memory formation after mild COVID-19. MiXCR was run by TCRdb on the 5' RACE reads, yielding one entry per CDR3 protein. Of about 88,000 distinct CDR3 sequences listed, about 23% are singletons. Sequenced sample: PBMCs or a T cell subset sorted from them (not recorded which). All receptors come from a man aged 18-30 years who had mild COVID-19 (a few samples of this study predate the infection). Cell type and time point are not known.

The chain carries TRBV28 and TRBJ2-1, with D hard to call. The ends were cut back, 2 bases at V and 6 bases at J, with 11 bases in the middle. Germline V CDR1 and CDR2: MDHEN, SYDVKM. This CDR3 contains 14 residues. The CDR3 nucleotides are TGTGCCAGCAGTTTACCGTTAAAGCGCAATGAGCAGTTCTTC. Amino acids: CASSLPLKRNEQFF. Full variable domain (outside the CDR3, taken from reference TRBV28 and TRBJ2-1): DVKVTQSSRYLVKRTGEKVFLECVQDMDHENMFWYRQDPGLGLRLIYFSYDVKMKEKGDIPEGYSVSREKKERFSLILESASTNQTSMYLCASSLPLKRNEQFFGPGTRLTVL.

This chain links TRBV6-1 with TRBJ2-1; 10 nucleotides match TRBD2. The CDR3 runs 18 residues. The ends lost 4 bases at V and 2 bases at J; junction bases unmatched: 11. In germline, CDR1 is MNHNS, CDR2 SASEGT. This CDR3 reads CASSAIERGGSAYNEQFF. DNA for the CDR3: TGTGCCAGCAGTGCGATTGAGCGGGGGGGCTCGGCCTACAATGAGCAGTTCTTC.

This clonotype was counted only a few times. The chain couples TRBV29-1 to TRBJ2-5, with TRBD1 identical over 7 bases. The ends lost 3 bases at V and 4 bases at J; junction bases unmatched: 2. The germline V gene encodes CDR1 SQVTM and CDR2 ANQGSEA. The CDR3 contains 12 residues. This chain's CDR3 is CSVETGIETQYF. CDR3 nucleotide sequence: TGCAGCGTTGAGACAGGGATAGAGACCCAGTACTTC.

This clonotype turned up a few times. The J gene is TRBJ2-1, the V gene TRBV6-2 or TRBV6-3, with D perhaps matching TRBD1 or TRBD2 (6 bases each). This CDR3 has 15 amino acids. V lost 2 bases, J lost 8 bases, and 16 bases lay in between. Germline CDR1 is MNHEY and CDR2 is SVGEGT. The DNA for the CDR3 is TGTGCCAGCAGTTACGGAGGGGGGACGATGTATGAGCAGTTCTTC. It is translated as CASSYGGGTMYEQFF.

J is TRBJ2-2 and V is TRBV4-3; TRBD2 matches 9 bases. Germline assignment: CDR1 LGHNA and CDR2 YSLEER. The CDR3 runs 18 residues. V was clipped by 0 bases and J by 1 base; unmatched bases: 6. The CDR3 bases are TGCGCCAGCAGCCAAGATCTAGCGGGGACCCAGAACACCGGGGAGCTGTTTTTT. Amino acids: CASSQDLAGTQNTGELFF.

J is TRBJ1-1 and V is TRBV4-1; D uncertain. This CDR3 comprises 15 residues. Germline assignment: CDR1 MGHRA and CDR2 YSYEKL. V was pared by 1 base and J by 1 base, with 10 bases between. The CDR3 nucleotides are TGCGCCAGCAGCCAAGCGTCTGGCCGGAACACTGAAGCTTTCTTT. Its translation is CASSQASGRNTEAFF.

This clonotype was detected a few times. This chain joins TRBV20-1 and TRBJ1-1; D gene uncertain. CDR1 and CDR2 (germline): DFQATT, SNEGSKA (reference sequence). The length of the CDR3 is 15 residues. The germline V and J ends were trimmed by 6 bases and 10 bases, with 27 bases remaining between them. The CDR3 loop is CSAPRAGSSPQRAFF. Here the CDR3 DNA reads TGCAGTGCGCCCCGCGCGGGGTCCAGTCCCCAGCGAGCTTTCTTT.

The chain joins TRBV9 to TRBJ1-1, with D unresolved. The CDR3 loop spans 14 amino acids. Per germline, CDR1 SGDLS and CDR2 YYNGEE. The V end lost 2 bases, the J end lost 1 base, and 9 bases lay between the germline ends. CDR3 loop: CASSVGGENTEAFF. CDR3 coding DNA: TGTGCCAGCAGCGTGGGCGGGGAGAACACTGAAGCTTTCTTT.

Only a few counts were recorded for this clonotype. The chain is built from TRBV5-4 and TRBJ1-1, with D uncertain. Deletions cut 4 bases from V and 1 base from J, with 14 bases between. This CDR3 is 15 amino acids long. CDR1 and CDR2 (germline): SGHNT, YYREEE (reference sequence). CDR3 amino acids: CASSGWGLANTEAFF. The CDR3 nucleotides read TGTGCCAGCAGCGGGTGGGGTCTAGCGAACACTGAAGCTTTCTTT. The full variable domain, in which reference TRBV5-4 and TRBJ1-1 provide the parts outside the CDR3, is ETGVTQSPTHLIKTRGQQVTLRCSSQSGHNTVSWYQQALGQGPQFIFQYYREEENGRGNFPPRFSGLQFPNYSSELNVNALELDDSALYLCASSGWGLANTEAFFGQGTRLTVV.

The V and J genes are TRBV7-6 and TRBJ2-2; 8 positions agree with TRBD2. The germline gives CDR1 SGHVS, CDR2 FNYEAQ. The CDR3 loop spans 13 amino acids. V shed 8 bases and J 3 bases; nucleotides not matched to a gene: 2. The CDR3 DNA follows: TGTGCCAGCGCTAGCGGGTACACCGGGGAGCTGTTTTTT. Protein product: CASASGYTGELFF.

The rearrangement uses TRBV4-1 and TRBJ2-5; 8 bases are shared with TRBD1. CDR3 length: 17 amino acids. Germline V lookup: CDR1 MGHRA, CDR2 YSYEKL. V lost 0 bases and J lost 5; bases outside the gene matches: 11. The CDR3 DNA is TGCGCCAGCAGCCAAGATCATGGGGCAGGGGGCCTGGAGACCCAGTACTTC. Residues: CASSQDHGAGGLETQYF.

This clonotype was detected a few times. The chain uses TRBV6-1 and TRBJ2-5; D call uncertain. Trimming pared 0 bases from V and 5 bases from J, leaving 10 bases between. Germline CDR1 and CDR2: MNHNS and SASEGT. CDR3 length equals 14 residues. CDR3 coding DNA: TGTGCCAGCAGTGAAGCGTCGCCGGCGGAGACCCAGTACTTC. Translated, it gives CASSEASPAETQYF.

The rearrangement links TRBV7-2 to TRBJ2-7; D not certain. The V end was cut by 2 bases, the J end by 0 bases, with 8 bases between. The CDR3 extends over 14 amino acids. Per the germline V gene, CDR1 is SGHTA and CDR2 is FQGNSA. The CDR3 coding sequence is TGTGCCAGCAGCTTATTCGGGCCCTCCTACGAGCAGTACTTC. As protein: CASSLFGPSYEQYF.

There are a few counts of this clonotype. CDR3 sequence (DNA): TGCGCCAGCAGCCCTGCGCACAATTGGGAGACCCAGTACTTC. Amino acids: CASSPAHNWETQYF. This chain connects TRBV4-1 to TRBJ2-5; D unresolved. Trimming shortened V by 4 bases and J by 5 bases, and 14 bases separated the two germline ends. Germline V gene data show CDR1 as MGHRA and CDR2 as YSYEKL. CDR3 length: 14 amino acids.

The chain uses TRBV7-2 and TRBJ2-3, with D tentatively TRBD2 (5 bases). This CDR3 contains 13 residues. V dropped 4 bases and J dropped 7 bases, with 12 bases sitting between them. The V gene's germline CDR1 is SGHTA and CDR2 FQGNSA. The DNA for the CDR3 is TGTGCCAGCAGCTCCCCGCCGGGAAATACGCAGTATTTT. Protein sequence: CASSSPPGNTQYF.

This clonotype has more than one count but fewer than ten. The gene calls are TRBV9 and TRBJ1-1, with TRBD1 matching 10 bases. The CDR3 runs to 14 residues. The trim removed 4 bases at V and 4 bases at J, leaving 4 bases unmatched. Germline CDR1 and CDR2: SGDLS and YYNGEE. The CDR3 bases are TGTGCCAGCAGCCTAAGACAGGGGGCCACTGAAGCTTTCTTT. This gives the protein CASSLRQGATEAFF.

This clonotype was counted only a few times. V is TRBV5-6 and J is TRBJ2-2; no clear D. The V gene's germline CDR1 is SGHDT and CDR2 YYEEEE. Deletions cut 0 bases from V and 4 bases from J, with 4 bases between. The CDR3 is 13 amino acids. This CDR3 reads CASSLGVTGELFF. The CDR3 coding sequence is TGTGCCAGCAGCTTGGGAGTCACCGGGGAGCTGTTTTTT.

With regard to this clonotype: A much larger clone lies a single base off, so this may be a read error. The chain couples TRBV3-1 to TRBJ2-6, with D hard to call. Germline V gene data show CDR1 as LGHDT and CDR2 as YNNKEL (reference sequence). CDR3 length: 17 amino acids. The CDR3 nucleotides read TGTGCCAGCATCCAAGAGAGGTCGGGTGGTGGGGCCAACGTCCTGACTTTC. Its protein product is CASIQERSGGGANVLTF.

This rearrangement joins TRBV7-8 to TRBJ2-1, with D perhaps matching TRBD1 or TRBD2 (5 bases each). The CDR3 contains 11 residues. Trimming pared 4 bases from V and 15 bases from J, leaving 13 bases between. Germline CDR1 reads SGHVS; CDR2 reads FQNEAQ. The CDR3 DNA reads TGTGCCAGCAGCTCCCCGGGACGGCCGTTCTTC. Amino acid sequence: CASSSPGRPFF.